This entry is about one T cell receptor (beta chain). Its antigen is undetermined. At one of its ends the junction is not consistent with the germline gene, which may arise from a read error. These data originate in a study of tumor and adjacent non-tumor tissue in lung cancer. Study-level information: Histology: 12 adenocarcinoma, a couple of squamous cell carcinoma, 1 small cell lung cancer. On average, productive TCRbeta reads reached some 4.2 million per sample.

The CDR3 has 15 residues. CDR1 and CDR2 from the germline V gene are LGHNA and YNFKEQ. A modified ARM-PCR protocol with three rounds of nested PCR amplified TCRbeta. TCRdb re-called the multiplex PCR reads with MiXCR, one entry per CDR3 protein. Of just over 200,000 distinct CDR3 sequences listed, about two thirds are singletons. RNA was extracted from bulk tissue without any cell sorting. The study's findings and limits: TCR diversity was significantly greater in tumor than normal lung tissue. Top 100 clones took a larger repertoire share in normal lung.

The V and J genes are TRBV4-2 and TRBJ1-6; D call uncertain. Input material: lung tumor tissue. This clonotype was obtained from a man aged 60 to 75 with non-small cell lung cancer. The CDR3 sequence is CVSSQGTSSGSPLHF. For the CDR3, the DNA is TGTGTCAGCAGCCAAGGTACATCGTCGGGATCACCCCTCCACTTT.